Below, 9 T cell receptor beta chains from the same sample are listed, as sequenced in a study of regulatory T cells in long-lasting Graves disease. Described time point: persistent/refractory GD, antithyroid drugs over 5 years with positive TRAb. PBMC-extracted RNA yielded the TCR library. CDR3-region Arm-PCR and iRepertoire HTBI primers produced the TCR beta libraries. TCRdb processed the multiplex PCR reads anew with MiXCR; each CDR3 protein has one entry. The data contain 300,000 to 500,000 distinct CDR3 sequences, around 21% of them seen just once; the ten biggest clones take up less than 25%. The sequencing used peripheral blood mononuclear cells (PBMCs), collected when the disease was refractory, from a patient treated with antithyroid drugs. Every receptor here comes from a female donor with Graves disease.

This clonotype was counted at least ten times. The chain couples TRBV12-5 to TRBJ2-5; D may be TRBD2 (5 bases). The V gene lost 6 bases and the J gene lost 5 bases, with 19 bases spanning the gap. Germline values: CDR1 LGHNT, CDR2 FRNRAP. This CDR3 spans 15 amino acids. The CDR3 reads CASGPGLPGEETQYF. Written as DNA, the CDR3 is TGTGCTAGTGGCCCCGGACTGCCCGGCGAGGAGACCCAGTACTTC. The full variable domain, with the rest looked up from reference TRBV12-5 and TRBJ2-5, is DARVTQTPRHKVTEMGQEVTMRCQPILGHNTVFWYRQTMMQGLELLAYFRNRAPLDDSGMPKDRFSAEMPDATLATLKIQPSEPRDSAVYFCASGPGLPGEETQYFGPGTRLLVL.

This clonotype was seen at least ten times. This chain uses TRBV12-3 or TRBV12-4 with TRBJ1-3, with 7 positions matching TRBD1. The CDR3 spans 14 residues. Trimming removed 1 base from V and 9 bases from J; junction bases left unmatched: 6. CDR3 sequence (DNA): TGTGCCAGCAGTTTAGGTACAGGGGACGGCACCATATATTTT. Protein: CASSLGTGDGTIYF.

CDR3 loop: CASSYSGFTTYGYTF. In DNA form, the CDR3 reads TGTGCCAGCAGTTACTCGGGCTTTACGACCTATGGCTACACCTTC. The rearrangement joins TRBV6-6 to TRBJ1-2; D not certain. Germline V CDR1 and CDR2: MNHNY, SVGAGI (reference sequence). Trimming cost V 0 bases and J 4 bases, with 12 bases left between them. CDR3 length: 15 residues.

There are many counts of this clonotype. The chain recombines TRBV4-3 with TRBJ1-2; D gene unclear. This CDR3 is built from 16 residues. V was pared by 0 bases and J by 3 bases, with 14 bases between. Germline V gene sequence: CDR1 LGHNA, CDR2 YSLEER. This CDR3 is CASSQDYGQADYGYTF. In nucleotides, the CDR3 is TGCGCCAGCAGCCAAGATTACGGCCAGGCGGACTATGGCTACACCTTC.

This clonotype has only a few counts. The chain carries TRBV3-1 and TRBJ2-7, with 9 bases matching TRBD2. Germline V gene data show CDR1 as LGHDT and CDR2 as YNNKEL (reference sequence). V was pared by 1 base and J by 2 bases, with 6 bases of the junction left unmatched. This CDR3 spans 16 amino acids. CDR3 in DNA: TGTGCCAGCAGCCAAGGCACGGCGGGAGGGCCCTACGAGCAGTACTTC. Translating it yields CASSQGTAGGPYEQYF.

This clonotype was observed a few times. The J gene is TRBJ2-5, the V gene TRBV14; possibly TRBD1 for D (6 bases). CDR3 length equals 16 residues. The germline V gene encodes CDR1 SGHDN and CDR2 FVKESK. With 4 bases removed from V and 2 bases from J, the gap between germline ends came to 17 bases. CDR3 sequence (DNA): TGTGCCAGCAGCCCACAACCGGGACACACACAAGAGACCCAGTACTTC. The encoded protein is CASSPQPGHTQETQYF.

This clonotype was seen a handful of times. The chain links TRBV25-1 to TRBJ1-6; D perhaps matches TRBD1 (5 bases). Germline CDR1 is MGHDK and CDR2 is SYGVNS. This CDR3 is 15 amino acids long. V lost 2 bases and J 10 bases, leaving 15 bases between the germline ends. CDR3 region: CASSEEESGRSPLHF. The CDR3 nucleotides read TGTGCCAGCAGTGAAGAAGAGTCAGGGAGATCACCCCTCCACTTT. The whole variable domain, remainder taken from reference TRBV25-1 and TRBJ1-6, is EADIYQTPRYLVIGTGKKITLECSQTMGHDKMYWYQQDPGMELHLIHYSYGVNSTEKGDLSSESTVSRIRTEHFPLTLESARPSHTSQYLCASSEEESGRSPLHFGNGTRLTVT.

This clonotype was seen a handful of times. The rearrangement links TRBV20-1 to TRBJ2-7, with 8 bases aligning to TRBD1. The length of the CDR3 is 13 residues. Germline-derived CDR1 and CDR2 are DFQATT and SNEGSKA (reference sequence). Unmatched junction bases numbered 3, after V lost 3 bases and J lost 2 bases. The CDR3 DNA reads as TGCAGTGCTAGTGGACAGGGAGCCTACGAGCAGTACTTC. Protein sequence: CSASGQGAYEQYF.

The CDR3 DNA sequence: TGTGCCAGCAGCCAACACAGGGAAAGGAATGAAAAACTGTTTTTT. It is translated as CASSQHRERNEKLFF. This sequence joins TRBV6-2 or TRBV6-3 and TRBJ1-4, with D possibly TRBD1 on 6 matching bases. CDR3 length: 15 residues. The germline V gene has CDR1 MNHEY and CDR2 SVGEGT. V was trimmed by 6 bases and J by 5 bases, leaving 16 bases between them.